These 32 T cell receptor beta chains were all obtained from the same sample, sequenced in a study of shared clonotypes between healthy human individuals (dated by TCRdb to about 2020). The library was produced with the immunoSEQ multiplex PCR assay. Here the immuneACCESS table is served through TCRdb, limited to in-frame sequences with V and J called. Missing clones are a known gap in these copies; in checked studies unresolved V genes cover under half, and the rest lacks a known reason. Counted in this sample were 2 million to 3 million clones; more than 85% of them appeared once. The ten largest clonotypes hold about 0.38% of the sample. The sequenced material came from naive CD4+ T cells from PBMCs. The cell subset or site label corresponds to: CD45RA+ positively selected. These receptors originate from a young man in good health. Some clones in this sample may be carry-over from other donors' samples.

V gene TRBV2 combines with J gene TRBJ2-5; 7 bases agree with TRBD1. Germline V gene lookup returns CDR1 SNHLY and CDR2 FYNNEI. The CDR3 is 14 residues long. The trim removed 7 bases at V and 2 bases at J, leaving 7 bases unmatched. CDR3 DNA sequence: TGTGCCAGCATCAGGACAGGCAGACAAGAGACCCAGTACTTC. Protein sequence: CASIRTGRQETQYF.

The chain employs TRBV4-1 and TRBJ2-7; 11 bases are shared with TRBD1. Germline CDR1 and CDR2: MGHRA and YSYEKL. J was trimmed by 3 bases and V by 2 bases; bases with no gene match: 6. The CDR3 runs to 16 residues. The CDR3 loop is CASSQTRDRGIYEQYF. In DNA, the CDR3 is TGCGCCAGCAGCCAAACGAGGGACAGGGGGATCTACGAGCAGTACTTC.

This rearrangement joins TRBV28 to TRBJ1-1; D ambiguous. V dropped 7 bases and J dropped 0 bases, with 9 bases sitting between them. Germline-derived CDR1 and CDR2 are MDHEN and SYDVKM. The CDR3 is 13 residues long. CDR3 bases: TGTGCCAGCAACGGGCCCCTGAACACTGAAGCTTTCTTT. It encodes CASNGPLNTEAFF.

This clone has a single count. The chain employs TRBV10-3 and TRBJ2-2; no reliable D call. Germline V CDR1 and CDR2: ENHRY, SYGVKD. Trimming removed 6 bases from V and 1 base from J, with 3 bases in between. This CDR3 comprises 12 residues. The CDR3 region has the DNA TGTGCCATCAGGGAGAACACCGGGGAGCTGTTTTTT. Amino acids: CAIRENTGELFF.

The table lists this clone with a few counts. V and J are TRBV7-9 and TRBJ1-5, with D maybe TRBD1 (6 bases). Trimming pared 4 bases from V and 6 bases from J, leaving 16 bases between. The CDR3 is 15 residues long. The germline V gene encodes CDR1 SEHNR and CDR2 FQNEAQ (reference sequence). The CDR3 loop is CASSSQGTKGQPQHF. CDR3 coding DNA: TGTGCCAGCAGCTCCCAGGGGACGAAGGGTCAGCCCCAGCATTTT.

On this clone: Other DNA sequences from this sample encode an identical CDR3 as well. V gene TRBV28 combines with J gene TRBJ1-1, with a possible D match to TRBD1 (6 bases). This CDR3 has 15 residues. Germline loops: CDR1 MDHEN, CDR2 SYDVKM. V gave up 5 bases and J gave up 0 bases, with 13 bases separating them. CDR3 nucleotides: TGTGCCAGCAGTCCCCCAGGGGCGCTGAACACTGAAGCTTTCTTT. Protein product: CASSPPGALNTEAFF.

The rearrangement joins TRBV28 to TRBJ2-7; TRBD2 aligns across 7 bases. With V trimmed by 7 bases and J by 0 bases, 9 bases remained unmatched. The CDR3 covers 15 residues. Germline assignment: CDR1 MDHEN and CDR2 SYDVKM. CDR3 sequence (DNA): TGTGCCAGCAACCAGAGGGGAGGGCCCTCCTACGAGCAGTACTTC. This gives the protein CASNQRGGPSYEQYF. The whole variable domain, remainder taken from reference TRBV28 and TRBJ2-7, is DVKVTQSSRYLVKRTGEKVFLECVQDMDHENMFWYRQDPGLGLRLIYFSYDVKMKEKGDIPEGYSVSREKKERFSLILESASTNQTSMYLCASNQRGGPSYEQYFGPGTRLTVT.

The chain has TRBV4-2 and TRBJ2-3; D gene uncertain. Trimming removed 3 bases at V and 0 bases at J, with 10 bases between. Germline V gives CDR1 LGHNA, CDR2 YNFKEQ. This CDR3 is built from 15 residues. CDR3 residues: CASSQRRTSTDTQYF. The CDR3 DNA follows: TGTGCCAGCAGCCAGCGACGAACTAGCACAGATACGCAGTATTTT.

The chain carries TRBV11-2 and TRBJ2-1; 10 nucleotides line up with TRBD1. This CDR3 spans 16 amino acids. Germline CDR1 SGHAT, CDR2 FQNNGV. V gave up 5 bases and J gave up 3 bases; unmatched junction bases: 7. The CDR3 coding sequence is TGTGCCAGCAGCCCGAGACAGGGGGCCATCTACAATGAGCAGTTCTTC. As protein: CASSPRQGAIYNEQFF.

This clone was seen a handful of times. This chain uses TRBV1 with TRBJ2-7; TRBD2, the table's D call, was not compared with the DNA. TRBV1 is a pseudogene locus. The CDR3 sequence is 24 residues long. In DNA, the CDR3 is TGCACCAGCAGCCCCGGTAGGAAAGATTCAACTAACCATAGCGGCGAGGGGAACTCCTACGAGCAGTACTTC. As protein: CTSSPGRKDSTNHSGEGNSYEQYF.

The chain uses TRBV28 and TRBJ1-4; 7 bases agree with TRBD1. Trimming took 8 bases from V and 8 from J; bases not matched to a gene: 20. The CDR3 contains 17 residues. Germline V gene data show CDR1 as MDHEN and CDR2 as SYDVKM. The CDR3 DNA reads as TGTGCCAGCGCCTCCCCGCTTGGTAGACAGGGAGGAGAAAAACTGTTTTTT. This encodes CASASPLGRQGGEKLFF.

V and J are TRBV7-9 and TRBJ2-7; TRBD2 matches 8 bases. CDR3 size: 17 residues. The V segment lost 5 bases and the J segment 1 base; nucleotides outside the gene matches: 13. Germline V gives CDR1 SEHNR, CDR2 FQNEAQ (reference sequence). CDR3 amino acids: CASSPTSFSGSSYEQYF. The CDR3 nucleotides are TGTGCCAGCAGCCCCACTTCATTCAGCGGGAGTTCCTACGAGCAGTACTTC. Full variable domain (outside the CDR3, taken from reference TRBV7-9 and TRBJ2-7): DTGVSQNPRHKITKRGQNVTFRCDPISEHNRLYWYRQTLGQGPEFLTYFQNEAQLEKSRLLSDRFSAERPKGSFSTLEIQRTEQGDSAMYLCASSPTSFSGSSYEQYFGPGTRLTVT.

As regards this clone: The same CDR3 also results from other DNA sequences found in this sample. This chain uses TRBV7-9 with TRBJ1-1, with a tentative D call TRBD1 (5 bases). The V gene's germline CDR1 is SEHNR and CDR2 FQNEAQ (reference sequence). The CDR3 has 14 residues. V lost 1 base and J lost 5, with 11 bases in between. CDR3 nucleotide sequence: TGTGCCAGCAGCTTAGGTACGGGGGAAACTGAAGCTTTCTTT. It specifies CASSLGTGETEAFF.

V and J are TRBV7-9 and TRBJ1-1, with 7 bases identical to TRBD1. This CDR3 is 13 amino acids long. J gave up 3 bases and V 8 bases, and 6 bases lay outside the gene matches. The germline V gene has CDR1 SEHNR and CDR2 FQNEAQ (reference sequence). The CDR3 coding sequence is TGTGCCAGCGGGGCAGGGGGACACACTGAAGCTTTCTTT. Translation gives CASGAGGHTEAFF.

The genes are TRBV5-1 and TRBJ1-1, with D perhaps matching TRBD1 (5 bases). Looked up from germline, CDR1 is SGHRS and CDR2 is YFSETQ. The V gene lost 3 bases and the J gene lost 6 bases, with 21 bases spanning the gap. The CDR3 is 16 residues long. The CDR3 loop is CASSSGMGPLRAEAFF. CDR3 bases: TGCGCCAGCAGCTCGGGAATGGGGCCTCTGAGGGCTGAAGCTTTCTTT.

This chain joins TRBV9 and TRBJ1-3; D uncertain. Trimming took 0 bases from V and 0 from J, leaving 7 bases between them. This CDR3 contains 15 residues. The germline gives CDR1 SGDLS, CDR2 YYNGEE. CDR3 bases: TGTGCCAGCAGCGTAGATGGTTACTCTGGAAACACCATATATTTT. Its protein is CASSVDGYSGNTIYF.

This clone showed up just once. The chain recombines TRBV6-6 with TRBJ2-3, with D perhaps TRBD2 (5 bases). With 7 bases removed from V and 2 bases from J, the gap between germline ends came to 10 bases. The CDR3 sequence is 13 residues long. Germline V lookup: CDR1 MNHNY, CDR2 SVGAGI (reference sequence). The CDR3 sequence is CASKGADTDTQYF. The DNA of the CDR3 is TGTGCCAGCAAAGGAGCGGACACAGATACGCAGTATTTT.

The genes are TRBV28 and TRBJ1-2, with D maybe TRBD1 (5 bases). Per the germline V gene, CDR1 is MDHEN and CDR2 is SYDVKM. V shed 3 bases and J shed 5 bases, with 16 bases lying between them. This CDR3 region has 15 residues. The CDR3 spells CASSLGRVPMYGYTF. CDR3 bases: TGTGCCAGCAGTTTGGGCAGGGTACCTATGTATGGCTACACCTTC.

The chain links TRBV30 to TRBJ2-7, with 11 positions matching TRBD2. Germline CDR1 is GTSNPN and CDR2 is SVGIG (reference sequence). V shed 3 bases and J 0 bases; nucleotides not matched to a gene: 7. The CDR3 is made up of 16 amino acids. DNA for the CDR3: TGTGCCTGGAGACTAGCGGGAGTACGGGGCTCCTACGAGCAGTACTTC. Translation: CAWRLAGVRGSYEQYF.

This chain connects TRBV18 to TRBJ1-2; TRBD1 is a possible D gene (6 bases). Per germline, CDR1 KGHSH and CDR2 LQKENI. The ends were cut back, 2 bases at V and 3 bases at J, with 13 bases in the middle. The CDR3 spans 15 residues. CDR3 loop: CASSPSQGTHYGYTF. CDR3 DNA: TGTGCCAGCTCACCATCTCAGGGGACTCACTATGGCTACACCTTC.

The chain couples TRBV28 to TRBJ2-7; D could derive from TRBD1 or TRBD2 (5 bases each). This CDR3 spans 13 amino acids. Trimming took 6 bases from V and 6 from J, leaving 15 bases between them. Germline V gene sequence: CDR1 MDHEN, CDR2 SYDVKM. CDR3: CASRGEGTGEQYF. Here the CDR3 DNA reads TGTGCCAGCAGAGGAGAGGGGACCGGCGAGCAGTACTTC.

This clone was recorded once. For the CDR3, the DNA is TGTGCCAGCAGCTTAGACCAGCCCTACGAGCAGTACTTC. Translation gives CASSLDQPYEQYF. The J gene is TRBJ2-7, the V gene TRBV7-2, with D unclear. Germline values: CDR1 SGHTA, CDR2 FQGNSA. The germline V and J ends were trimmed by 1 base and 2 bases, with 6 bases remaining between them. The CDR3 totals 13 residues.

This clone was observed once. The chain has TRBV28 and TRBJ2-7; D not resolved. Germline V gene data show CDR1 as MDHEN and CDR2 as SYDVKM. CDR3 size: 13 residues. Trimming left V 8 bases short and J 0 bases short, with 11 bases between. CDR3 sequence reads: CASGLPSSYEQYF. CDR3 bases: TGTGCCAGCGGTCTCCCAAGCTCCTACGAGCAGTACTTC.

A word on this clone: Different DNA sequences within this sample yield the same CDR3. J is TRBJ1-5 and V is TRBV28, with D unresolved. In germline, CDR1 is MDHEN, CDR2 SYDVKM. V was pared by 3 bases and J by 2 bases, with 8 bases between. The CDR3 consists of 14 residues. The CDR3 coding sequence is TGTGCCAGCAGTTTGGCAGGAGGCAATCAGCCCCAGCATTTT. This codes for CASSLAGGNQPQHF.

This rearrangement joins TRBV6-6 to TRBJ1-2; D gene uncertain. Germline V lookup: CDR1 MNHNY, CDR2 SVGAGI (reference sequence). This CDR3 is built from 13 residues. V was pared by 2 bases and J by 4 bases, with 8 bases between. The CDR3 here is CASSYNGPYGYTF. The CDR3 DNA is TGTGCCAGCAGTTACAACGGTCCCTATGGCTACACCTTC.

This clone was counted a single time. This chain joins TRBV2 and TRBJ2-1; no firm D call. Trimming removed 2 bases from V and 0 bases from J, with 5 bases in between. The CDR3 extends over 14 amino acids. Germline V gene lookup returns CDR1 SNHLY and CDR2 FYNNEI. The CDR3 spells CASSELSSYNEQFF. The CDR3, as DNA: TGTGCCAGCAGTGAACTATCCTCCTACAATGAGCAGTTCTTC.

The chain employs TRBV11-2 and TRBJ2-1; TRBD2 might be the D (6 bases). The CDR3 is made up of 16 amino acids. The germline gives CDR1 SGHAT, CDR2 FQNNGV. The V end was cut by 6 bases, the J end by 2 bases, with 17 bases between. In DNA form, the CDR3 reads TGTGCCAGCAGTCCCCGGGCCGGGGGAGCCTACAATGAGCAGTTCTTC. It encodes CASSPRAGGAYNEQFF. Complete variable domain (other parts from reference TRBV11-2 and TRBJ2-1): EAGVAQSPRYKIIEKRQSVAFWCNPISGHATLYWYQQILGQGPKLLIQFQNNGVVDDSQLPKDRFSAERLKGVDSTLKIQPAKLEDSAVYLCASSPRAGGAYNEQFFGPGTRLTVL.

The chain recombines TRBV11-2 with TRBJ2-1, with D perhaps TRBD1 (6 bases). The V end lost 3 bases, the J end lost 7 bases, and 16 bases lay between the germline ends. The CDR3 runs 15 residues. Germline CDR1 reads SGHAT; CDR2 reads FQNNGV. The CDR3 DNA is TGTGCCAGCAGCTTCCTAAAGGGACAAAGGAATGAGCAGTTCTTC. It encodes CASSFLKGQRNEQFF.

This chain joins TRBV4-2 and TRBJ2-3; perhaps TRBD2 as D (5 bases). The ends were cut back, 4 bases at V and 4 bases at J, with 18 bases in the middle. CDR3 size: 16 residues. CDR1 LGHNA and CDR2 YNFKEQ come from the germline V gene. CDR3 in amino acids: CASSLAASNKADTQYF. The CDR3 nucleotides are TGTGCCAGCAGCCTCGCGGCTAGCAATAAAGCAGATACGCAGTATTTT.

V and J are TRBV28 and TRBJ2-5; possibly TRBD1 for D (6 bases). The CDR3 is 13 residues long. Per germline, CDR1 MDHEN and CDR2 SYDVKM. The germline V and J ends were trimmed by 6 bases and 5 bases, with 13 bases remaining between them. CDR3: CASRLQGRETQYF. DNA of the CDR3: TGTGCCAGCAGGCTCCAGGGGCGGGAGACCCAGTACTTC.

The CDR3 is CASSLARLDGSEQFF. CDR3 nucleotides: TGTGCCAGCTCACTGGCGAGGCTTGACGGCAGTGAGCAGTTCTTC. The rearrangement links TRBV18 to TRBJ2-1; D ambiguous. This CDR3 is built from 15 residues. The germline V gene encodes CDR1 KGHSH and CDR2 LQKENI. V was clipped by 4 bases and J by 9 bases, with 19 bases between them.

The rearrangement links TRBV25-1 to TRBJ2-3; D is undetermined. Germline CDR1 MGHDK, CDR2 SYGVNS. The CDR3 consists of 15 residues. Trimming stripped 4 bases from V and 2 bases from J, with 13 bases between. The CDR3 sequence: CASSARGITTDTQYF. The DNA for the CDR3 is TGTGCCAGCAGTGCTAGAGGCATAACCACAGATACGCAGTATTTT.